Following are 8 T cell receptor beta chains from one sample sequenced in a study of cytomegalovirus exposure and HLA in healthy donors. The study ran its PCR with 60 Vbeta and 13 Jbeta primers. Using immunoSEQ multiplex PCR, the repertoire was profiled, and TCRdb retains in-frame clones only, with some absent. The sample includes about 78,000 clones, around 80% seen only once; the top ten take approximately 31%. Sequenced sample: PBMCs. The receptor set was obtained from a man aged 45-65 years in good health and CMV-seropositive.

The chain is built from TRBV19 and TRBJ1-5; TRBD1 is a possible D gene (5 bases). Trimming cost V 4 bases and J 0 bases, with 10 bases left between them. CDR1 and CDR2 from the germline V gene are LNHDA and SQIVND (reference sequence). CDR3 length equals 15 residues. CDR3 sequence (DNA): TGTGCCAGTAGTAGGGGACTCATTAGCAATCAGCCCCAGCATTTT. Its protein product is CASSRGLISNQPQHF. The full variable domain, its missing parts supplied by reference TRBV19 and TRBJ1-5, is DGGITQSPKYLFRKEGQNVTLSCEQNLNHDAMYWYRQDPGQGLRLIYYSQIVNDFQKGDIAEGYSVSREKKESFPLTVTSAQKNPTAFYLCASSRGLISNQPQHFGDGTRLSIL.

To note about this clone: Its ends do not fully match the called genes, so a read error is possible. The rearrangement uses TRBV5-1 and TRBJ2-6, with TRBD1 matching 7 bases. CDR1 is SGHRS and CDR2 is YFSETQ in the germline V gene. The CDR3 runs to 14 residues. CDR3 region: CASSNSTGANGLTF. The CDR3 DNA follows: TGCGCCAGCAGCAACTCTACAGGGGCCAACGGCCTGACTTTC.

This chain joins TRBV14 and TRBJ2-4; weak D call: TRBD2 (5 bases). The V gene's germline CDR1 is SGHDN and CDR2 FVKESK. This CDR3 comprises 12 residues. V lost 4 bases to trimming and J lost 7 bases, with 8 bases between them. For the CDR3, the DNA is TGTGCCAGCAGCCTTGGACTTAACATTCAGTACTTC. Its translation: CASSLGLNIQYF.

The CDR3 reads CAWSFGVADEQYF. In DNA, the CDR3 is TGTGCCTGGAGTTTCGGAGTAGCCGACGAGCAGTACTTC. The chain is built from TRBV30 and TRBJ2-7; no reliable D call. From germline, CDR1 is GTSNPN and CDR2 SVGIG (reference sequence). V gave up 2 bases and J gave up 5 bases, with 13 bases separating them. The CDR3 has 13 residues.

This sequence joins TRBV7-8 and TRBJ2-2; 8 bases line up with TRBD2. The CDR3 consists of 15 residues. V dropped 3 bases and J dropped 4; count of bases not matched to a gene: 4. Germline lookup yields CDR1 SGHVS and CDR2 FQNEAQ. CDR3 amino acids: CASSFGLAFTGELFF. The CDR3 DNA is TGTGCCAGCAGCTTTGGACTAGCCTTCACCGGGGAGCTGTTTTTT.

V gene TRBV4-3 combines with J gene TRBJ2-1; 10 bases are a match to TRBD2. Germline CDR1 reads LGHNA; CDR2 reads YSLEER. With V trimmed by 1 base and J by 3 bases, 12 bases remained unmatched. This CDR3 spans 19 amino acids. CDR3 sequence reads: CASSQVSLAGVSLYNEQFF. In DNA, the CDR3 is TGCGCCAGCAGCCAAGTCTCCCTAGCGGGAGTATCCCTCTACAATGAGCAGTTCTTC.

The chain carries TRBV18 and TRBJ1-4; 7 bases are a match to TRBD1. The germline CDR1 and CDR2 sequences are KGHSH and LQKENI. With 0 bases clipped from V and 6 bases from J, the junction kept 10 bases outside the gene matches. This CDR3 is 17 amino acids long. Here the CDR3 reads CASSPPRGLDRDEKLFF. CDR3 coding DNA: TGTGCCAGCTCACCACCGCGAGGGCTCGACAGGGATGAAAAACTGTTTTTT. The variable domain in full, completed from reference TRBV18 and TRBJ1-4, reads NAGVMQNPRHLVRRRGQEARLRCSPMKGHSHVYWYRQLPEEGLKFMVYLQKENIIDESGMPKERFSAEFPKEGPSILRIQQVVRGDSAAYFCASSPPRGLDRDEKLFFGSGTQLSVL.

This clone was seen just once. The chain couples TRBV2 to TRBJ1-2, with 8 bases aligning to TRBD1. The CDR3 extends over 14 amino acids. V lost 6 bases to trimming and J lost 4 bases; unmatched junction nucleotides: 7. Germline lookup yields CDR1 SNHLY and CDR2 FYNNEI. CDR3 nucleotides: TGTGCCAGCAGCTCTCTTGACAGGGGCTATGGCTACACCTTC. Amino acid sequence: CASSSLDRGYGYTF.